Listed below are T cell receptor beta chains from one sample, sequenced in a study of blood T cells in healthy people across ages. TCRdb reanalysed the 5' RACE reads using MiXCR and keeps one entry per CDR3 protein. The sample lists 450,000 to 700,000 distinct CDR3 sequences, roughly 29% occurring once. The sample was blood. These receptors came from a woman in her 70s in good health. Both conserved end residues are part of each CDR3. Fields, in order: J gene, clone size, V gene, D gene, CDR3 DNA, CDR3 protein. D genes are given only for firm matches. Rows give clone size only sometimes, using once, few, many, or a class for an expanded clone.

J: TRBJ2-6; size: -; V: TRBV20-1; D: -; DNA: TGCAGTGCTAGACCGGGGGCTGGGGCCAACGTCCTGACTTTC; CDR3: CSARPGAGANVLTF
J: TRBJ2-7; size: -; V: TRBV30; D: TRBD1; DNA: TGTGCCTCAGGAGGTAGGACAGGGGGCTACGAGCAGTACTTC; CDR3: CASGGRTGGYEQYF
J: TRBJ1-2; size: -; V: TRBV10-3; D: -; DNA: TGTGCCATCAGTGAGCGGGGCCAGGGGTTCTATGGCTACACCTTC; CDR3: CAISERGQGFYGYTF
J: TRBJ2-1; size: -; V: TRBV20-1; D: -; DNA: TGCAGTGCTAGAAAGGCTAGCTCCTACAATGAGCAGTTCTTC; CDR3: CSARKASSYNEQFF
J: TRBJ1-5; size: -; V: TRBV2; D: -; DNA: TGTGCCAGCAGTGCACAGAGCAATCAGCCCCAGCATTTT; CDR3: CASSAQSNQPQHF
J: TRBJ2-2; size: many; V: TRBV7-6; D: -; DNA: TGTGCCAGCAGCACCCACCCGGGGTTCACCGGGGAGCTGTTTTTT; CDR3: CASSTHPGFTGELFF
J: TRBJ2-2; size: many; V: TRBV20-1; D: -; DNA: TGCAGTGCGAGAACTACAGACACCGGGGAGCTGTTTTTT; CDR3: CSARTTDTGELFF
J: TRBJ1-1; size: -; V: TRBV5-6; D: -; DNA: TGTGCCAGCAGCATTCCCATCATGACGCGGTACGACACTGAAGCTTTCTTT; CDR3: CASSIPIMTRYDTEAFF
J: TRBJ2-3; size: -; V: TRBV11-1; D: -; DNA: TGTGCCAGTAGCTTAACCGGTCTCGGGGGTACAGATACGCGGTATTTT; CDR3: CASSLTGLGGTDTRYF
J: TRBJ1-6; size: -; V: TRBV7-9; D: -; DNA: TGTGCCAGCAGCTTACAGGATTCACCCCTCCACTTT; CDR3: CASSLQDSPLHF
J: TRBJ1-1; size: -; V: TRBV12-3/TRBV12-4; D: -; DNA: TGTGCCAGCAGATGGGACACTGAAGCTTTCTTT; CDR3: CASRWDTEAFF
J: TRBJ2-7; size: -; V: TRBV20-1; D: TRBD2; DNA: TGCAGTGCTAGAGCTACTAGCGGGGGGGCCAACTACTACGAGCAGTACTTC; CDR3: CSARATSGGANYYEQYF
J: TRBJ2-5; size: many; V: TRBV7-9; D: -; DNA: TGTGCCAGCCTACCAGACAGGATCTGGAGGGGAGAGACCCAGTACTTC; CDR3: CASLPDRIWRGETQYF
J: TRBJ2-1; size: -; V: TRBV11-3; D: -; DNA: TGTGCCAGCAGCTTAATGACAGCAAACAATGAGCAGTTCTTC; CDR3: CASSLMTANNEQFF
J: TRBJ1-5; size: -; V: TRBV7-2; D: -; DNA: TGTGCCAGCAGCTCACCCCTAGGGGAGGGGGGTCAGCCCCAGCATTTT; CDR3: CASSSPLGEGGQPQHF
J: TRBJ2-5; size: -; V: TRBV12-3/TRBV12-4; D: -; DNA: TGTGCCAGCAGTGGGTCGCAGGGGACGGAGACCCAGTACTTC; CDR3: CASSGSQGTETQYF
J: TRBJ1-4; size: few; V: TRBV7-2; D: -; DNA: TGTGCCAGCAGCTTAGCTAGATATGAAAAACTGTTTTTT; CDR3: CASSLARYEKLFF
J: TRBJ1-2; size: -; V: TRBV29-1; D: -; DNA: TGCAGCGTCCAACCACAGGCGAACTATGGCTACACCTTC; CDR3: CSVQPQANYGYTF
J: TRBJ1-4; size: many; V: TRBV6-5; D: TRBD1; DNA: TGTGCCAGCAGTTACACCACCGGGACAGTTAATGAAAAACTGTTTTTT; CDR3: CASSYTTGTVNEKLFF
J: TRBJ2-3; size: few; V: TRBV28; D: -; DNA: TGTGCCAGCAGTTTAAAAACAGATACGCAGTATTTT; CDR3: CASSLKTDTQYF
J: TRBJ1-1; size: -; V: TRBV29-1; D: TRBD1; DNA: TGCAGCGTCAGGGGGGACACTGAAGCTTTCTTT; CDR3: CSVRGDTEAFF
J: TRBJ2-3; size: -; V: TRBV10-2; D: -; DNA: TGCGCCAGCAGTGAGTTTCGGGGAATAGATACGCAGTATTTT; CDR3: CASSEFRGIDTQYF
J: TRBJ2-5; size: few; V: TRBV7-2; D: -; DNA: TGTGCCAGCACCACCCCGGGAGCGAAACAAGAGACCCAGTACTTC; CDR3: CASTTPGAKQETQYF
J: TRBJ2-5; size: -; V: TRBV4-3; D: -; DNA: TGCGCCAGCAGCCAAGATTGGGCTAGTCAAAAGACCCAGTACTTC; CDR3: CASSQDWASQKTQYF
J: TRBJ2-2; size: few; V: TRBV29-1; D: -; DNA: TGCAGCGTTGAGAGTATGTTCGCGAACACCGGGGAGCTGTTTTTT; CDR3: CSVESMFANTGELFF
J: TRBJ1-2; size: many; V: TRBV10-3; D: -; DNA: TGTGCCATCAGCGCCCAGGAGGAGGGGGGCTACACCTTC; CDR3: CAISAQEEGGYTF
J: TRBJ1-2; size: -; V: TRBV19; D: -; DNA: TGTGCCAGTAGTACGACCGGGAGGGGTGGCTACGCCTTC; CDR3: CASSTTGRGGYAF
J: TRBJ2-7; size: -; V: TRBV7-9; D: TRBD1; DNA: TGTGCCAGCAGCTTGACAGGGGGCTACGAGCAGCACTTC; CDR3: CASSLTGGYEQHF
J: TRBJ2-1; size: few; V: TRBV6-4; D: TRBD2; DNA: TGTGCCAGCAGTGTGGGTTGTCGGTGTAGCGGGGGGTCACAAGAGACCCAGCACTTC; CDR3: CASSVGCRCSGGSQETQHF
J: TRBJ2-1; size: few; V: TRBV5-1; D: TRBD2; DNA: TGCGCCAGCAGCTTGGGTGGAGCGGGGGGTGATGAGCAGTTCTTC; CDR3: CASSLGGAGGDEQFF
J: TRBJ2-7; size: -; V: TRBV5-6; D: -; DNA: TGTGCCAGCAGCCAGCGGGACAGTCGGTTTTACGAGCAGTACTTC; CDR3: CASSQRDSRFYEQYF
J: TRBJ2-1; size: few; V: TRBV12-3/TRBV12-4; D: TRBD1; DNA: TGTGCCCAGCCTCATACAGGGGGAAATGAGCAGTTCTTC; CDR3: CAQPHTGGNEQFF
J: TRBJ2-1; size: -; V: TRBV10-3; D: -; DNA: TGTGCCATCAGTGAGTCGTTAGGCGTACCTGAGCAGTTCTTC; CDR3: CAISESLGVPEQFF
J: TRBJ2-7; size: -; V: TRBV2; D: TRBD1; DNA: TGTGCCAGCATTGGGACAGGGGGCTACGAGCAGTACTTC; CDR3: CASIGTGGYEQYF
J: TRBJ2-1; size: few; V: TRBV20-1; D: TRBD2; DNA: TGCAGTGCTAGACAGCGGGGCTCCTACAATGAGCAGTTCTTC; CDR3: CSARQRGSYNEQFF
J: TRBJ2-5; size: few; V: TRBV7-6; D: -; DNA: TGTGCCAGCAGCTTAAGCGCCAGGAGGGAGACCCAGTACTTC; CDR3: CASSLSARRETQYF
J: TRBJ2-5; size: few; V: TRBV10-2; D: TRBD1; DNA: TGTGCCAGCAGTTACGGACAGGGTCAAGGGACCCAGTACTTC; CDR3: CASSYGQGQGTQYF
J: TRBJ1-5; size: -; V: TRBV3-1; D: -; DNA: TGTGCCAGCAGCCGCTCCGGGACGAAAGGCCAGCCCCAGCATTTT; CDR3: CASSRSGTKGQPQHF
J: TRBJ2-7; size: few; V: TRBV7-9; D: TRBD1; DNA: TGTGCCAGCAGCTTAGATGCGGGACAGGGATACGAGCAGTACTTC; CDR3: CASSLDAGQGYEQYF
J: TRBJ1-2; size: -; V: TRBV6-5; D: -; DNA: TGTGCCACCCAGTTTAACTATGGCTACACCTTC; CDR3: CATQFNYGYTF
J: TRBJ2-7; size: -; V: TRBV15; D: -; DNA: TGTGCCACCAGCAGAGATCGGGCCCGAACTTCCCACGAGCAGTACTTC; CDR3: CATSRDRARTSHEQYF
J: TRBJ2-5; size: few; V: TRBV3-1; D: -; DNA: TGTGCCAGCAGGCTTAGCGGCCGAGTGGCCCAGTACTTC; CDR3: CASRLSGRVAQYF
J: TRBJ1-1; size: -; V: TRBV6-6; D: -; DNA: TGTGCCAGCAGTTACCCTCCAGAAGGGGGACCGAACACTGAAGCTTTCTTT; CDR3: CASSYPPEGGPNTEAFF
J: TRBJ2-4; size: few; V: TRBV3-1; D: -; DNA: TGTGCCAGCAGCCAAGAAGGCTCGGGGGTTCAGTACTTC; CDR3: CASSQEGSGVQYF
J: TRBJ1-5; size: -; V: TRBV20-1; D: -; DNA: TGCAGTCTGGGTGGAGCAAATCAGCCCCAGCATTTT; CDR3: CSLGGANQPQHF